This T cell receptor (beta chain) was recovered during a study of spatial heterogeneity in lung cancer. This clonotype was detected only a few times. Time point in this sample: sample taken at primary tumor resection. Material for sequencing was whole RNA from tumor, nontumor lung or frozen PBMC, left unsorted. Germline loops: CDR1 MDHEN, CDR2 SYDVKM. This CDR3 comprises 13 residues. The V end lost 6 bases, the J end lost 0 bases, and 6 bases lay between the germline ends. Unique molecular identifiers, one per molecule, were present on every TCR cDNA molecule. Via MiXCR, TCRdb re-called the 5' RACE reads, giving one row per CDR3 protein. Altogether 50,000 to 55,000 distinct CDR3 sequences are present, approximately 7% being singletons, with the ten largest covering 2.9%.

Material: PBMCs, obtained at surgery. The chain joins TRBV28 to TRBJ1-5; no firm D call. This TCR was recovered from a female donor with early-stage non-small cell lung cancer. The CDR3 nucleotides are TGTGCCAGCAGAACATTTAGCAATCAGCCCCAGCATTTT. This translates into CASRTFSNQPQHF.